Following are 9 T cell receptor beta chains from one sample sequenced in a study of cytomegalovirus exposure and HLA in healthy donors. PCR used 60 Vbeta primers and 13 Jbeta primers. The repertoire was sequenced with immunoSEQ multiplex PCR; TCRdb's copy has only in-frame clones and lacks some. The table includes some 170,000 clones, roughly 87% detected once. Sequences were obtained from PBMCs. The receptor set was obtained from a middle-aged man in good health and CMV-seropositive.

The chain carries TRBV7-9 and TRBJ2-3; 9 positions agree with TRBD2. This CDR3 is 15 amino acids long. The V gene end was trimmed by 2 bases and the J gene end by 2 bases; junction bases not matched to a gene: 2. The germline V gene encodes CDR1 SEHNR and CDR2 FQNEAQ (reference sequence). In DNA, the CDR3 is TGTGCCAGCAGCTTAACTAGCGGGTTCACAGATACGCAGTATTTT. Residues: CASSLTSGFTDTQYF.

The chain carries TRBV6-6 and TRBJ2-2; D possibly corresponds to TRBD1 (6 bases). Trimming left V 5 bases short and J 1 base short, with 11 bases between. The CDR3 sequence is 15 residues long. Germline CDR1 MNHNY, CDR2 SVGAGI (reference sequence). The CDR3 spells CASSRTEMNTGELFF. The CDR3 nucleotides read TGTGCCAGCAGTCGGACAGAGATGAACACCGGGGAGCTGTTTTTT.

This clone came up a few times. The J gene is TRBJ2-3, the V gene TRBV25-1, with 8 bases fitting TRBD1. Trimming cost V 4 bases and J 4 bases; bases outside gene matches: 1. This CDR3 has 13 amino acids. Germline CDR1 MGHDK, CDR2 SYGVNS. This chain's CDR3 is CASSVQGADTQYF. CDR3 DNA sequence: TGTGCCAGCAGTGTACAGGGGGCAGATACGCAGTATTTT.

The gene calls are TRBV7-9 and TRBJ2-2, with no clear D. The CDR3 extends over 10 amino acids. CDR1 is SEHNR and CDR2 is FQNEAQ in the germline V gene (reference sequence). V lost 4 bases to trimming and J lost 8 bases, with 2 bases between them. CDR3 sequence: CASSSGELFF. CDR3 DNA sequence: TGTGCCAGCAGCTCTGGGGAGCTGTTTTTT.

The J gene is TRBJ2-1, the V gene TRBV30; D is ambiguous. There are 15 residues in the CDR3. The V and J ends lost 0 bases and 2 bases respectively, with 11 bases between them. CDR1 and CDR2 (germline): GTSNPN, SVGIG (reference sequence). CDR3 DNA: TGTGCCTGGAGTGTACGGGTACATCCCTACAATGAGCAGTTCTTC. It yields the protein CAWSVRVHPYNEQFF.

This chain connects TRBV4-1 to TRBJ2-1; 13 bases are shared with TRBD2. Germline V lookup: CDR1 MGHRA, CDR2 YSYEKL. The CDR3 length is 16 residues. V dropped 4 bases and J dropped 8; count of bases not matched to a gene: 8. The CDR3 spells CASSPTGTSGMYEQFF. DNA of the CDR3: TGCGCCAGCAGCCCCACCGGGACTAGCGGGATGTATGAGCAGTTCTTC.

The CDR3 bases are TGTGCCAGCAGCGGATGGGACACTGCCCAGCATTTT. Its protein product is CASSGWDTAQHF. The chain employs TRBV9 and TRBJ1-5; possible D gene TRBD1, 6 bases. V was trimmed by 3 bases and J by 11 bases, leaving 12 bases between them. Germline CDR1 SGDLS, CDR2 YYNGEE. This CDR3 region has 12 residues.

The J gene is TRBJ2-7, the V gene TRBV11-3; the match to TRBD1 covers 8 bases. With 5 bases clipped from V and 7 bases from J, the junction kept 7 bases outside the gene matches. Germline V gene lookup returns CDR1 SGHNT and CDR2 YENEEA. The CDR3 totals 13 residues. The CDR3 region is CASSEGTGGEQYF. The CDR3 DNA sequence: TGTGCCAGCAGCGAGGGGACAGGTGGGGAGCAGTACTTC.

DNA of the CDR3: TGCGCCAGCAGTGCACTCAGGGGCGGGGGCTACAATGAGCAGTTCTTC. Translating it yields CASSALRGGGYNEQFF. The chain carries TRBV10-2 and TRBJ2-1; TRBD2 is a possible D gene (7 bases). The CDR3 extends over 16 amino acids. V lost 4 bases and J 3 bases, leaving 16 bases between the germline ends. Germline loops: CDR1 WSHSY, CDR2 SAAADI.